The present entry profiles one TCR beta chain with its context. No antigen is known for it. This sample is drawn from a study of vaccination and CD4 T cells after COVID-19. Oncomine TCR Beta short-read sequencing was applied to DNA from cultured CD4+ T cells. TCRdb redid the calling of the PCR reads with MiXCR, one entry per CDR3 protein. The sample records nearly 15,000 distinct CDR3 sequences, around half being singletons. Treatment of the sample: approximately 9-day PBMC culture with coronavirus spike peptide pools or control peptides (ViraFEST assay). What was sequenced was CD4+ T cells from blood, cultured in vitro. The source of this sequence is a human donor who had recovered from COVID-19.

The CDR3 here is CASRNRASGEQFF. CDR3 nucleotide sequence: TGTGCCAGCAGAAACCGGGCCTCAGGTGAGCAGTTCTTC. The V gene is TRBV7-2, the J gene TRBJ2-1; D remains ambiguous. This CDR3 region has 13 residues. The V and J ends lost 6 bases and 9 bases respectively, with 15 bases between them. Per germline, CDR1 SGHTA and CDR2 FQGNSA.